A selection of T cell receptor beta chains follows, all from one sample in a study of T cells in Graves' hyperthyroidism and ophthalmopathy. One entry per CDR3 protein results from TCRdb running MiXCR on the multiplex PCR reads. The data show around 340,000 distinct CDR3 sequences, approximately 15% seen once. The sample was blood. These receptors all come from a woman aged 25-40 years with Graves' hyperthyroidism. Both conserved end residues are part of each CDR3. Fields, in order: V gene, clone size, D gene, J gene, CDR3 protein, CDR3 DNA. D genes are given only for firm matches. Clone sizes are given selectively: once, few, many, or a class where the clone is expanded.

v_call: TRBV27; clone_size: -; d_call: -; j_call: TRBJ2-1; cdr3_aa: CASSFVGAGNEQFF; cdr3_nt: TGTGCCAGCAGTTTTGTGGGAGCGGGTAATGAGCAGTTCTTC
v_call: TRBV28; clone_size: many; d_call: TRBD2; j_call: TRBJ2-5; cdr3_aa: CASSFPAGRQETQYF; cdr3_nt: TGTGCCAGCAGTTTCCCAGCGGGACGACAAGAGACCCAGTACTTC
v_call: TRBV3-1; clone_size: many; d_call: -; j_call: TRBJ2-1; cdr3_aa: CASSQVQEQFF; cdr3_nt: TGTGCCAGCAGCCAAGTCCAAGAGCAGTTCTTC
v_call: TRBV7-8; clone_size: -; d_call: TRBD1; j_call: TRBJ1-1; cdr3_aa: CASSLPGRTGGRSAKAFF; cdr3_nt: TGTGCCAGCAGCTTACCCGGCCGGACAGGGGGCCGTAGCGCAAAAGCTTTCTTT
v_call: TRBV6-5; clone_size: many; d_call: TRBD1; j_call: TRBJ1-1; cdr3_aa: CASSYPGFSRDRPMNTEAFF; cdr3_nt: TGTGCCAGCAGTTACCCCGGTTTTTCCCGGGACAGACCTATGAACACTGAAGCTTTCTTT
v_call: TRBV27; clone_size: few; d_call: -; j_call: TRBJ2-2; cdr3_aa: CASSLFRGDGELFF; cdr3_nt: TGTGCCAGCAGTTTGTTCCGTGGTGATGGGGAGCTGTTTTTT
v_call: TRBV7-3; clone_size: -; d_call: TRBD1; j_call: TRBJ1-5; cdr3_aa: CASSADRDQPQHF; cdr3_nt: TGTGCCAGCAGCGCCGACAGGGATCAGCCCCAGCATTTT
v_call: TRBV10-3; clone_size: -; d_call: -; j_call: TRBJ2-3; cdr3_aa: CAITEGTGRADTQYF; cdr3_nt: TGTGCCATCACCGAGGGTACAGGTCGCGCAGATACGCAGTATTTT
v_call: TRBV6-1; clone_size: few; d_call: TRBD2; j_call: TRBJ2-1; cdr3_aa: CASTRWAGGPYNEQFF; cdr3_nt: TGTGCCAGCACCAGATGGGCGGGGGGCCCCTACAATGAGCAGTTCTTC
v_call: TRBV9; clone_size: -; d_call: -; j_call: TRBJ2-5; cdr3_aa: CASSDAAGFGETQYF; cdr3_nt: TGTGCCAGCAGCGACGCGGCGGGTTTTGGAGAGACCCAGTACTTC
v_call: TRBV28; clone_size: many; d_call: -; j_call: TRBJ1-1; cdr3_aa: CATNQGGTFTEAFF; cdr3_nt: TGTGCCACCAACCAGGGAGGGACCTTCACTGAAGCTTTCTTT
v_call: TRBV20-1; clone_size: once; d_call: -; j_call: TRBJ2-6; cdr3_aa: CSAAKERVHSGANVLTF; cdr3_nt: TGCAGTGCTGCTAAGGAGAGGGTTCACTCTGGGGCCAACGTCCTGACTTTC
v_call: TRBV6-2/TRBV6-3; clone_size: -; d_call: -; j_call: TRBJ2-3; cdr3_aa: CASSYSGSTDTQYF; cdr3_nt: TGTGCCAGCAGTTACTCGGGTTCCACAGATACGCAGTATTTT
v_call: TRBV5-6; clone_size: -; d_call: -; j_call: TRBJ1-1; cdr3_aa: CASSPGWAEPEAFF; cdr3_nt: TGTGCCAGCAGCCCGGGATGGGCAGAGCCTGAAGCTTTCTTT
v_call: TRBV29-1; clone_size: once; d_call: TRBD2; j_call: TRBJ2-2; cdr3_aa: CSVVTSGSAGELFF; cdr3_nt: TGCAGCGTTGTGACTAGCGGGAGTGCCGGGGAGCTGTTTTTT
v_call: TRBV2; clone_size: many; d_call: TRBD2; j_call: TRBJ2-7; cdr3_aa: CASIGTSGGVGYEQYF; cdr3_nt: TGTGCCAGCATTGGGACTAGCGGCGGTGTTGGGTACGAGCAGTACTTC
v_call: TRBV7-6; clone_size: many; d_call: -; j_call: TRBJ2-7; cdr3_aa: CASSLGTRREQYF; cdr3_nt: TGTGCCAGCAGCTTAGGCACGAGGCGCGAGCAGTACTTC
v_call: TRBV5-1; clone_size: -; d_call: TRBD1; j_call: TRBJ1-1; cdr3_aa: CASSLIGRGPAEAFF; cdr3_nt: TGCGCCAGCAGCTTGATCGGCAGGGGGCCCGCTGAAGCTTTCTTT
v_call: TRBV5-1; clone_size: few; d_call: -; j_call: TRBJ2-7; cdr3_aa: CASSLQTRVRTYEQYF; cdr3_nt: TGCGCCAGCAGCTTACAGACTCGCGTACGGACCTACGAGCAGTACTTC
v_call: TRBV2; clone_size: many; d_call: -; j_call: TRBJ2-6; cdr3_aa: CASTYETGANVLTF; cdr3_nt: TGTGCGAGCACGTACGAGACTGGGGCCAACGTCCTGACTTTC
v_call: TRBV12-3/TRBV12-4; clone_size: many; d_call: -; j_call: TRBJ2-1; cdr3_aa: CASRSTGTLGNEQFF; cdr3_nt: TGTGCCAGCAGATCCACCGGGACACTAGGCAATGAGCAGTTCTTC
v_call: TRBV7-7; clone_size: many; d_call: -; j_call: TRBJ2-5; cdr3_aa: CASSPNLGSETQYF; cdr3_nt: TGTGCTAGCAGTCCCAACCTAGGTAGCGAGACCCAGTACTTC
v_call: TRBV19; clone_size: few; d_call: -; j_call: TRBJ2-7; cdr3_aa: CASSRGQNSYEQYF; cdr3_nt: TGTGCCAGTTCACGGGGGCAAAACTCCTACGAGCAGTACTTC
v_call: TRBV29-1; clone_size: few; d_call: -; j_call: TRBJ2-5; cdr3_aa: CSVSGRMVETQYF; cdr3_nt: TGCAGCGTGAGTGGGAGGATGGTAGAGACCCAGTACTTC
v_call: TRBV25-1; clone_size: -; d_call: TRBD1; j_call: TRBJ1-2; cdr3_aa: CASSRLRPGTGWAGYTF; cdr3_nt: TGTGCCAGCAGTCGCCTCCGCCCCGGGACAGGGTGGGCTGGCTACACCTTC
v_call: TRBV20-1; clone_size: few; d_call: -; j_call: TRBJ1-2; cdr3_aa: CSADGSGRNIMNYGYTF; cdr3_nt: TGCAGTGCCGACGGGTCGGGGAGAAACATTATGAACTATGGCTACACCTTC
v_call: TRBV5-1; clone_size: -; d_call: TRBD2; j_call: TRBJ2-1; cdr3_aa: CASSFLGGNEGEQFF; cdr3_nt: TGCGCCAGCAGCTTTCTGGGGGGGAATGAAGGTGAGCAGTTCTTC
v_call: TRBV29-1; clone_size: -; d_call: TRBD2; j_call: TRBJ2-1; cdr3_aa: CSVEREKEQFF; cdr3_nt: TGCAGCGTCGAGCGGGAAAAAGAGCAGTTCTTC
v_call: TRBV29-1; clone_size: -; d_call: -; j_call: TRBJ2-7; cdr3_aa: CSGRDSLTYEQYF; cdr3_nt: TGCAGCGGGCGGGACAGCCTAACCTACGAGCAGTACTTC
v_call: TRBV6-1; clone_size: many; d_call: TRBD2; j_call: TRBJ2-7; cdr3_aa: CASSDELAEAYEQYF; cdr3_nt: TGTGCCAGCAGTGACGAACTAGCGGAGGCCTACGAGCAGTACTTC
v_call: TRBV28; clone_size: many; d_call: -; j_call: TRBJ1-1; cdr3_aa: CASSSGTLKRNTEAFF; cdr3_nt: TGTGCCAGCAGCTCCGGGACCCTAAAGAGGAACACTGAAGCTTTCTTT
v_call: TRBV12-3/TRBV12-4; clone_size: many; d_call: -; j_call: TRBJ1-1; cdr3_aa: CASTLINTEAFF; cdr3_nt: TGTGCCAGCACCTTAATCAACACTGAAGCTTTCTTT
v_call: TRBV14; clone_size: -; d_call: -; j_call: TRBJ2-7; cdr3_aa: CASSHRQEQYF; cdr3_nt: TGTGCCAGCAGCCACAGACAGGAGCAGTACTTC
v_call: TRBV2; clone_size: many; d_call: TRBD2; j_call: TRBJ2-2; cdr3_aa: CASSVAGATGELFF; cdr3_nt: TGTGCCAGCAGTGTAGCGGGAGCTACCGGGGAGCTGTTTTTT
v_call: TRBV2; clone_size: -; d_call: TRBD1; j_call: TRBJ1-5; cdr3_aa: CASSRDRGRQPQHF; cdr3_nt: TGTGCCAGCAGTCGGGACAGGGGGCGTCAGCCCCAGCATTTT
v_call: TRBV5-1; clone_size: many; d_call: TRBD2; j_call: TRBJ2-1; cdr3_aa: CASSTSGSWTNEQFF; cdr3_nt: TGCGCCAGCAGCACTAGCGGGAGCTGGACGAATGAGCAGTTCTTC
v_call: TRBV2; clone_size: many; d_call: -; j_call: TRBJ1-1; cdr3_aa: CASLPGRAEAFF; cdr3_nt: TGTGCCAGCCTTCCCGGTCGGGCTGAAGCTTTCTTT
v_call: TRBV28; clone_size: many; d_call: -; j_call: TRBJ2-7; cdr3_aa: CASSPGTTSIYEQYF; cdr3_nt: TGTGCCAGCAGCCCCGGGACCACTTCGATCTACGAGCAGTACTTC
v_call: TRBV29-1; clone_size: few; d_call: -; j_call: TRBJ1-3; cdr3_aa: CSVGQEMGNTIYF; cdr3_nt: TGCAGCGTTGGTCAGGAGATGGGAAACACCATATATTTT
v_call: TRBV7-6; clone_size: -; d_call: -; j_call: TRBJ2-2; cdr3_aa: CASSSGGGTGELFF; cdr3_nt: TGTGCCAGCAGCTCTGGGGGCGGAACCGGGGAGCTGTTTTTT
v_call: TRBV11-2; clone_size: many; d_call: -; j_call: TRBJ2-3; cdr3_aa: CASSLISADTQYF; cdr3_nt: TGTGCCAGCAGCCTCATCTCGGCAGATACGCAGTATTTT
v_call: TRBV4-1; clone_size: -; d_call: -; j_call: TRBJ2-1; cdr3_aa: CASSPHSYNEQFF; cdr3_nt: TGCGCCAGCAGCCCCCATAGTTACAATGAGCAGTTCTTC
v_call: TRBV14; clone_size: many; d_call: TRBD1; j_call: TRBJ2-1; cdr3_aa: CASSHTGGRDNEQFF; cdr3_nt: TGTGCCAGCAGCCATACAGGGGGCAGGGACAATGAGCAGTTCTTC
v_call: TRBV7-2; clone_size: few; d_call: -; j_call: TRBJ2-3; cdr3_aa: CASSWAGGTDTQYF; cdr3_nt: TGTGCCAGCAGCTGGGCAGGGGGCACAGATACGCAGTATTTT
v_call: TRBV27; clone_size: -; d_call: -; j_call: TRBJ1-1; cdr3_aa: CASHYREGTEAFF; cdr3_nt: TGTGCCAGTCACTACAGGGAGGGGACTGAAGCTTTCTTT
v_call: TRBV2; clone_size: many; d_call: -; j_call: TRBJ1-4; cdr3_aa: CASKGLSSEKLFF; cdr3_nt: TGTGCCAGCAAAGGATTATCGAGCGAAAAACTGTTTTTT
v_call: TRBV10-2; clone_size: -; d_call: TRBD1; j_call: TRBJ2-1; cdr3_aa: CATCRDRSYNEQFF; cdr3_nt: TGCGCCACATGCCGGGACAGGTCCTACAATGAGCAGTTCTTC
v_call: TRBV2; clone_size: many; d_call: -; j_call: TRBJ1-5; cdr3_aa: CASSEALWSGGNQPQHF; cdr3_nt: TGTGCCAGCAGTGAAGCGCTTTGGTCTGGAGGCAATCAGCCCCAGCATTTT
v_call: TRBV7-2; clone_size: -; d_call: -; j_call: TRBJ2-5; cdr3_aa: CASSLVAAQETQYF; cdr3_nt: TGTGCCAGCAGCTTAGTTGCGGCACAAGAGACCCAGTACTTC
v_call: TRBV2; clone_size: many; d_call: TRBD2; j_call: TRBJ2-6; cdr3_aa: CASTPHGRGSAAGANVLTF; cdr3_nt: TGTGCCAGCACCCCTCACGGGAGGGGGAGCGCCGCTGGGGCCAACGTCCTGACTTTC
v_call: TRBV25-1; clone_size: many; d_call: -; j_call: TRBJ1-1; cdr3_aa: CASSALGVWTEAFF; cdr3_nt: TGTGCCAGCAGTGCCTTGGGGGTTTGGACTGAAGCTTTCTTT
v_call: TRBV2; clone_size: many; d_call: TRBD1; j_call: TRBJ2-1; cdr3_aa: CASRATGGINEQFF; cdr3_nt: TGTGCCAGCAGGGCGACAGGGGGCATCAATGAGCAGTTCTTC
v_call: TRBV6-2/TRBV6-3; clone_size: many; d_call: -; j_call: TRBJ1-1; cdr3_aa: CASSYRGVNTEAFF; cdr3_nt: TGTGCCAGCAGTTACAGGGGGGTGAACACTGAAGCTTTCTTT
v_call: TRBV15; clone_size: -; d_call: -; j_call: TRBJ2-2; cdr3_aa: CATSSVRTGELFF; cdr3_nt: TGTGCCACCAGCAGCGTACGAACCGGGGAGCTGTTTTTT
v_call: TRBV12-3/TRBV12-4; clone_size: many; d_call: -; j_call: TRBJ2-7; cdr3_aa: CASSLYGNSYEQYF; cdr3_nt: TGTGCCAGCAGTTTGTACGGAAACTCCTACGAGCAGTACTTC
v_call: TRBV6-2/TRBV6-3; clone_size: many; d_call: -; j_call: TRBJ1-5; cdr3_aa: CASSDRRDQPQHF; cdr3_nt: TGTGCCAGCAGCGACAGGAGAGATCAGCCCCAGCATTTT
v_call: TRBV7-9; clone_size: many; d_call: TRBD2; j_call: TRBJ2-1; cdr3_aa: CASSDATSAFSNEQFF; cdr3_nt: TGTGCCAGCAGCGACGCAACTAGCGCCTTCAGCAATGAGCAGTTCTTC
v_call: TRBV5-1; clone_size: -; d_call: -; j_call: TRBJ2-7; cdr3_aa: CASSLAGFGGATYEQYF; cdr3_nt: TGCGCCAGCAGCTTGGCCGGTTTTGGGGGCGCAACCTACGAGCAGTACTTC
v_call: TRBV12-3/TRBV12-4; clone_size: many; d_call: -; j_call: TRBJ2-5; cdr3_aa: CASSPKTGFQETQYF; cdr3_nt: TGTGCCAGCAGTCCAAAAACAGGATTTCAAGAGACCCAGTACTTC